Included here is one T cell receptor beta chain sequence, with context. V lost 6 bases, J lost 4 bases, and 12 bases lay in between. The CDR3 is 13 residues long. This sample is drawn from a study of blood T cell repertoires in COVID-19. Study at large: Whether acute or convalescent, the COVID-19 samples came from the United States, Italy and Spain. Sources were T cells, B-cell-depleted T cells, or PBMCs; the material itself was cDNA or gDNA.

Per the original methods: Cell counts per sample came from amplifying reference gene primers. Sequencing was performed with immunoSEQ multiplex PCR; in TCRdb, only in-frame clones are kept and a portion is missing. V and J calls and clone size come straight from that table; D and trimming were deduced from the DNA. The sample records about 130,000 clones, approximately 86% being singletons. The clonotype comes from a woman aged 45 to 65 who had recovered from COVID-19. Sequencing was done on a sample of peripheral blood. The rearrangement links TRBV12-3 or TRBV12-4 to TRBJ1-1; D is perhaps TRBD1 (6 bases). The CDR3 DNA is TGTGCCAGCAGCTCCACCAGGGGCACTGAAGCTTTCTTT. Translation gives CASSSTRGTEAFF.